The 8 T cell receptor beta chains below all came from one sample that was sequenced in a study of T cell changes during pregnancy in multiple sclerosis. Method: immunoSEQ multiplex PCR; TCRdb's copy keeps in-frame clones and lacks some. The sample lists approximately 100,000 clones, just over 90% seen once, with less than 4.5% in the top ten. Sequencing used peripheral blood, obtained after pregnancy. The receptors originated from a female donor with multiple sclerosis, enrolled in a pregnancy study.

The rearrangement joins TRBV10-1 to TRBJ2-1; tentatively, D is TRBD2 (6 bases). The CDR3 extends over 16 amino acids. Trimming left V 0 bases short and J 7 bases short, with 16 bases between. The germline CDR1 and CDR2 sequences are WNHNN and SYGVQD (reference sequence). The CDR3 nucleotides read TGCGCCAGCAGTGAGTCGGATCGGGGGTACGTGAATGAGCAGTTCTTC. Amino acids: CASSESDRGYVNEQFF.

The chain's CDR3 is CASTPSGGAGGELFF. The CDR3 bases are TGTGCCAGCACCCCTAGCGGGGGGGCCGGCGGGGAGCTGTTTTTT. The chain carries TRBV9 and TRBJ2-2; the match to TRBD2 covers 12 bases. V lost 6 bases and J lost 7; bases outside the gene matches: 7. This CDR3 is 15 amino acids long. Germline loops: CDR1 SGDLS, CDR2 YYNGEE.

The genes are TRBV5-4 and TRBJ1-1; D gene uncertain. Germline V gene lookup returns CDR1 SGHNT and CDR2 YYREEE (reference sequence). The CDR3 loop spans 13 amino acids. The germline V and J ends were trimmed by 1 base and 6 bases, with 10 bases remaining between them. The CDR3 is CASSLSGSPEAFF. The CDR3 coding sequence is TGTGCCAGCAGCTTGTCGGGGTCCCCTGAAGCTTTCTTT. Full variable domain (rest looked up from reference TRBV5-4 and TRBJ1-1): ETGVTQSPTHLIKTRGQQVTLRCSSQSGHNTVSWYQQALGQGPQFIFQYYREEENGRGNFPPRFSGLQFPNYSSELNVNALELDDSALYLCASSLSGSPEAFFGQGTRLTVV.

The chain is built from TRBV7-9 and TRBJ2-5, with TRBD1 identical over 7 bases. J was trimmed by 2 bases and V by 5 bases; bases with no gene match: 11. This CDR3 region has 16 residues. Germline values: CDR1 SEHNR, CDR2 FQNEAQ (reference sequence). Here the CDR3 DNA reads TGTGCCAGCAGCGAGGGGGCGGAGAGGGTTCAAGAGACCCAGTACTTC. This gives the protein CASSEGAERVQETQYF.

J is TRBJ1-5 and V is TRBV30; tentative D call: TRBD1 (6 bases). CDR3 length equals 13 residues. The V end lost 0 bases, the J end lost 7 bases, and 10 bases lay between the germline ends. Germline V gene data show CDR1 as GTSNPN and CDR2 as SVGIG (reference sequence). The CDR3 reads CAWSVLRGQPQHF. As DNA, the CDR3 is TGTGCCTGGAGTGTACTCAGGGGCCAGCCCCAGCATTTT.

In DNA, the CDR3 is TGTGCCAGCAGCTCGTCTCAGCCCCAGCATTTT. This sequence encodes CASSSSQPQHF. The chain recombines TRBV6-1 with TRBJ1-5; D is ambiguous. The CDR3 has 11 amino acids. V was clipped by 6 bases and J by 6 bases, with 6 bases between them. Germline-derived CDR1 and CDR2 are MNHNS and SASEGT.

The rearrangement joins TRBV29-1 to TRBJ2-1, with D maybe TRBD1 (5 bases). This CDR3 contains 14 residues. The ends were cut back, 3 bases at V and 0 bases at J, with 9 bases in the middle. Germline-derived CDR1 and CDR2 are SQVTM and ANQGSEA. CDR3 nucleotides: TGCAGCGTTGACCCCAGGGACTCCTACAATGAGCAGTTCTTC. It encodes CSVDPRDSYNEQFF.

The gene calls are TRBV5-6 and TRBJ2-5, with D possibly being TRBD2 (5 bases). The CDR3 has 12 residues. The V gene's germline CDR1 is SGHDT and CDR2 YYEEEE. The V end lost 2 bases, the J end lost 5 bases, and 7 bases lay between the germline ends. CDR3 sequence (DNA): TGTGCCAGCAGCTTCGGGATTGAGACCCAGTACTTC. Protein product: CASSFGIETQYF.